A selection of T cell receptor beta chains follows, all from one sample in a study of T cells in Graves' hyperthyroidism and ophthalmopathy. A single record per CDR3 protein comes from TCRdb applying MiXCR to the multiplex PCR reads. This sample yields a few hundred thousand distinct CDR3 sequences, of which less than 20% are seen a single time; about 14% belongs to the top ten. The sequenced material came from blood. Receptor source: a woman in her thirties or forties with Graves' ophthalmopathy. Both conserved end residues are part of each CDR3. The order of the fields is CDR3 length, clone size, V gene, CDR3 protein. For some rows the clone size is stated as once, few or many, or as a class when expanded; others skip it.

len: 15
abundance: few
v_gene: TRBV13
CDR3aa: CASSWAGGGSGELFF

len: 15
abundance: few
v_gene: TRBV7-9
CDR3aa: CASSILAGGQETQYF

len: 17
abundance: many
v_gene: TRBV11-2
CDR3aa: CASSLDIGSLNTGELFF

len: 13
abundance: .
v_gene: TRBV20-1
CDR3aa: CSARWTANTEAFF

len: 13
abundance: many
v_gene: TRBV5-5
CDR3aa: CASSKALSYGYTF

len: 13
abundance: many
v_gene: TRBV7-9
CDR3aa: CASSFLDQETQYF

len: 13
abundance: many
v_gene: TRBV28
CDR3aa: CASSFGYSYEQYF

len: 13
abundance: many
v_gene: TRBV29-1
CDR3aa: CSVAQGANTEAFF

len: 14
abundance: many
v_gene: TRBV15
CDR3aa: CATSRTGGRTEAFF

len: 20
abundance: .
v_gene: TRBV11-3
CDR3aa: CASSLVGYRRGGHENYGYTF

len: 11
abundance: many
v_gene: TRBV10-3
CDR3aa: CAISESAEQYF

len: 16
abundance: many
v_gene: TRBV10-3
CDR3aa: CAISESMAANSYEQYF

len: 13
abundance: many
v_gene: TRBV6-1
CDR3aa: CATTGRGDQPQHF

len: 12
abundance: many
v_gene: TRBV30
CDR3aa: CAWSRDPYEQYF

len: 15
abundance: many
v_gene: TRBV6-1
CDR3aa: CASSEGQGGGQPQHF

len: 15
abundance: few
v_gene: TRBV4-2
CDR3aa: CASSQDGRLVAELFF

len: 15
abundance: many
v_gene: TRBV20-1
CDR3aa: CSASGGDRVSQPQHF

len: 18
abundance: many
v_gene: TRBV11-1
CDR3aa: CASSEVATGPLLQNTIYF

len: 11
abundance: .
v_gene: TRBV28
CDR3aa: CASRDPGEAFF

len: 14
abundance: many
v_gene: TRBV28
CDR3aa: CASSSQTGNTETFF

len: 13
abundance: many
v_gene: TRBV30
CDR3aa: CAWGTLAKNIQYF

len: 15
abundance: few
v_gene: TRBV25-1
CDR3aa: CASSESGGRGQPQHF

len: 16
abundance: many
v_gene: TRBV12-5
CDR3aa: CASGLVLGQGAYEQYF

len: 15
abundance: .
v_gene: TRBV6-1
CDR3aa: CASTISGSSYNEQFF

len: 14
abundance: many
v_gene: TRBV7-2
CDR3aa: CASSWSGQGDTIYF

len: 14
abundance: many
v_gene: TRBV5-1
CDR3aa: CASGLTGLNTEAFF

len: 15
abundance: many
v_gene: TRBV12-3/TRBV12-4
CDR3aa: CASSFAAGSTDTQYF

len: 15
abundance: many
v_gene: TRBV28
CDR3aa: CASSFGGISLETQYF

len: 11
abundance: many
v_gene: TRBV7-9
CDR3aa: CASGATYEQYF

len: 13
abundance: many
v_gene: TRBV5-1
CDR3aa: CASSLDRGNEQYF

len: 15
abundance: .
v_gene: TRBV6-2/TRBV6-3
CDR3aa: CASSYSIGPSGEQYF

len: 16
abundance: many
v_gene: TRBV5-1
CDR3aa: CASSSGGEGIKNIQYF